This T cell receptor (beta chain) came from a study of shared clonotypes between healthy human individuals (dated by TCRdb to the early 2020s). Turning to the overall study: The cohort included three men and a couple of women between 18 and 49 years of age. Different laboratories and diverse techniques were used to prepare libraries and sequence TCR repertoires, to increase sequencing depth and limit assay-specific biases. Per donor, leukapheresis produced somewhere between about 0.94 and 10 billion PBMCs. To estimate repertoire size and how much clonotype sharing occurs between individuals, the study deeply sequenced the blood TCR repertoires of several healthy adults. Per donor, three plates each were used for CD4 naive and CD4 memory, two for CD8 naive, and one for CD8 memory. Findings and caveats that apply to the study as a whole: The small number of donors limited the genetic and exposure-history diversity represented. Pairwise subsampling indicated that sequencing depth was expected to affect the degree of clonotype sharing among donors. Larger estimated clonotype richness was generally found for naive subsets than for memory subsets. Compared with non-shared clonotypes, the clonotypes found in all four sorted-subset donors had higher generation probabilities. Sampling was limited to blood, and TCR repertoires in tissue likely differ from TCR repertoires in blood. Incomplete sequencing was indicated by rarefaction of sorted-subset datasets, despite the large sequencing depth. Sharing across a few donors was observed for about 5% of naive CD4, less than 4% of naive CD8, about 2.3% of memory CD4, and about 0.4% of memory CD8 clonotypes.

This clone was seen once. The antigen this receptor binds is unknown. The record has no base qualities; no much larger clone is one base away. The donors were healthy, HIV-negative adults who had no recently reported acute infections or vaccinations. Every donor was a Caucasian adult living in Nashville, Tennessee, USA. CD4+ T cells were enriched through magnetic negative selection, after which naive cells were positively selected on CD45RA and the remaining negative fraction served as the memory subset. After blood collection by leukapheresis, PBMCs were isolated using Ficoll-Histopaque density gradient centrifugation and then cryopreserved in the vapor phase of liquid nitrogen. Analytical flow cytometry was used to check the purity and quantity of every magnetically sorted T cell population. Genomic DNA was isolated from each sorted fraction and quantified by UV absorbance on a Nanodrop 2000c. From its cysteine to its phenylalanine, the CDR3 spans 15 amino acids. Just the 45-base CDR3 DNA is kept, in frame starting at base 1. Via the germline V gene, CDR1 is SGHRS and CDR2 YFSETQ. Clipping removes 6 bases from V and 6 bases from J, with 14 as the unmatched junction base count.

TCR CDR3 regions were amplified from genomic DNA by multiplex PCR using the deep immunoSEQ assay. Genomic DNA extracted from each cell subset was distributed evenly over all wells of several immunoSEQ 96-well plates, and each plate served as one replicate. For sorted subsets, each replicate PCR was loaded with around 200 ng genomic DNA, equivalent to 25,000 to 35,000 T cell genomes. Purified libraries were quantified with a Qubit 3.0 fluorometer, sized on a Bioanalyzer 2100, and re-quantified with the KAPA Library Quantification kit. A separate single-read 150-cycle Illumina NextSeq 550 flow cell was used to sequence each immunoSEQ 96-well plate. Regarding the original processing steps: Because the immunoSEQ output held only junctional sequences and lacked quality scores, the filtering could not match the filtering applied to full-length reads. Sequences were annotated with PyIR, a Python wrapper for IgBLAST v1.9, and V/J genes and CDR3 were assigned using IMGT germline references. Reads with weak V/J assignments (E-value above 1e-6), missing CDR3, stop codons, out-of-frame junctions, or ambiguous translated residues were removed. A V3J clonotype was defined by an identical inferred V gene, J gene, and CDR3 amino acid sequence. To compute the percentage overlap between repertoires, the number of shared unique clonotypes was divided by the size of the smaller repertoire. RTK rarefaction, the Chao1 estimator, and Recon v2.1 estimates of unobserved clonotypes were used to assess repertoire richness. For all TCRbeta clonotypes obtained by the gDNA method from several donors, generation probabilities were computed with OLGA. Here the immuneACCESS table is served through TCRdb, limited to in-frame sequences with V and J called. Missing clones are a known gap in these copies; in checked studies unresolved V genes cover under half, and the rest lacks a known reason. V, J and clone size derive from that table, while D and trimming were established from the DNA sequence. The sample table holds approximately 940,000 clones, of which approximately 80% were seen once. The ten biggest clones cover approximately 1.5% of the sample.

The rearranged chain carries TRBV5-1 and TRBJ2-7, with TRBD1 matching 8 junction bases. Sequenced sample: memory CD4+ T cells sorted from blood. The cell subset or site label, as the study defines it: CD45RA-negative fraction. This clonotype was obtained from a young man in good health. CDR3 sequence: CASTSAGGDGSEQYF. The base sequence is TGCGCCAGCACCTCGGCAGGGGGCGACGGCAGCGAGCAGTACTTC.